The text below deals with one TCR beta chain. The antigen is not known. Trimming removed 5 bases at V and 1 base at J, with 18 bases between. Germline values: CDR1 DFQATT, CDR2 SNEGSKA (reference sequence). CDR3 length: 16 residues. The data belong to a study of post-analysis software for immune sequencing data. Study as a whole: The disease courses spanned relapsing-remitting, secondary progressive and progressive-relapsing forms of multiple sclerosis. Points from the study as a whole: TRBV5-6, TRBV5-1 and TRBV20-1 were among roughly 5 TRBV segments more frequent in patients than controls. The study found significantly lower normalized Chao1 diversity in multiple sclerosis patients than in controls. When the samples were clustered directly with F measure, those that had been prepared in the same batch showed strong co-clustering.

Each TCR beta cDNA library carried unique molecular identifiers. A population of roughly 1 to 11 million T cells gave rise to 450,000 to 500,000 cDNA molecules. TCRdb re-derived calls from the PCR reads in MiXCR, one entry per CDR3 protein. The table includes roughly 870,000 distinct CDR3 sequences, about 57% detected once. Material: blood. The sequence was collected from a girl aged 5 to 17 with multiple sclerosis. The chain carries TRBV20-1 and TRBJ2-1; D perhaps matches TRBD2 (7 bases). This CDR3 reads CSAGGGAPLSYNEQFF. In DNA, the CDR3 is TGCAGTGCTGGTGGGGGGGCCCCTTTATCCTACAATGAGCAGTTCTTC.